The T cell receptor beta chain under discussion was sequenced for a study of cytomegalovirus exposure and HLA in healthy donors. CDR1 is SQVTM, CDR2 ANQGSEA, per germline. The CDR3 has 12 amino acids. With 1 base removed from V and 6 bases from J, the gap between germline ends came to 9 bases. Produced via immunoSEQ multiplex PCR; TCRdb's table is partial and in-frame only. Among approximately 220,000 clones, approximately 80% were seen once, and the ten largest hold over 12%. Comment on this clone: Its cognate antigen is unknown.

Study results and caveats: A later analysis found first-cohort TCR clusters tended to co-occur in the 100 to 150 validation repertoires. Most TCRs appeared rarely, but some public TCRs recurred in many donors. Confirmation in vitro established that a few CMV-associated chains were specific for CMV antigens.

What was sequenced was PBMCs. The chain links TRBV29-1 to TRBJ1-2, with D perhaps TRBD1 (5 bases). This sequence originates from a young woman in good health and CMV-seropositive. The CDR3 is CSVEVGRDGYTF. CDR3 coding DNA: TGCAGCGTTGAAGTGGGCAGGGATGGCTACACCTTC.